Here is one T cell receptor (beta chain) with its context. This sample stems from a study of blood T cell repertoires in COVID-19. Study-level background: Material from acute and convalescent COVID-19 was sourced from the United States, Italy and Spain.

The CDR3 length is 15 residues. Unmatched junction bases numbered 9, after V lost 4 bases and J lost 3 bases. Germline V lookup: CDR1 SGHRS, CDR2 YFSETQ. Some clones are missing from TCRdb's copy, which holds only in-frame ones; the method was immunoSEQ multiplex PCR. The table includes over 130,000 clones, approximately 83% detected once. This sequence originates from a man between 65 and 85 years old with acute or convalescent COVID-19. This chain uses TRBV5-1 with TRBJ1-2; 7 positions agree with TRBD1. Material for sequencing was peripheral blood. Written as DNA, the CDR3 is TGCGCCAGCAGCCCTCCCACAGGGGTCGACTATGGCTACACCTTC. It yields the protein CASSPPTGVDYGYTF.